The 22 T cell receptor beta chains given below trace back to one sample, sequenced in a study of blood T cell repertoires in COVID-19. Only in-frame clones appear in the TCRdb table, and some are missing; sequencing was by immunoSEQ multiplex PCR. In the table there are roughly 100,000 clones, 65% to 85% of which are singletons. Material for sequencing was peripheral blood. The source of these receptors is a man older than 75 with active or convalescent COVID-19.

This chain uses TRBV13 with TRBJ1-1; the match to TRBD1 covers 8 bases. The CDR3 covers 16 residues. The V gene end was trimmed by 4 bases and the J gene end by 0 bases; junction bases not matched to a gene: 7. Germline assignment: CDR1 PRHDT and CDR2 FYEKMQ (reference sequence). CDR3: CASSSRQGLVNTEAFF. The CDR3 DNA follows: TGTGCCAGCAGCTCCCGACAGGGGTTGGTGAACACTGAAGCTTTCTTT.

The rearrangement joins TRBV16 to TRBJ2-7, with TRBD1 matching 9 bases. This CDR3 comprises 15 residues. The germline CDR1 and CDR2 sequences are KGHSY and FQNENV. J gave up 1 base and V 7 bases, and 8 bases lay outside the gene matches. The CDR3 here is CASTYLTGGSYEQYF. CDR3 sequence (DNA): TGTGCCAGCACCTACCTGACAGGGGGGTCCTACGAGCAGTACTTC.

The J gene is TRBJ2-7, the V gene TRBV4-3, with a weak D call TRBD2 (5 bases). Germline loops: CDR1 LGHNA, CDR2 YSLEER. This CDR3 spans 14 amino acids. V dropped 4 bases and J dropped 0 bases, with 10 bases sitting between them. DNA for the CDR3: TGCGCCAGCAGCCGGACGGGGAGCTCCTACGAGCAGTACTTC. This sequence encodes CASSRTGSSYEQYF.

The V and J genes are TRBV21-1 and TRBJ2-2; the DNA was not compared with TRBD2, the D call given in the table. TRBV21-1 is described as a pseudogene. This CDR3 is 16 amino acids long. The CDR3 DNA reads as TGTGCCAGCAGCAGGCACCACGGGGGGAACACCGGGGAGCTGTTTTTT. Its protein product is CASSRHHGGNTGELFF.

The chain couples TRBV10-3 to TRBJ1-2; 10 bases line up with TRBD1. Germline V gives CDR1 ENHRY, CDR2 SYGVKD. The ends lost 10 bases at V and 1 base at J; junction bases unmatched: 6. This CDR3 is built from 14 residues. The CDR3: CATGTGDLNYGYTF. The CDR3 coding sequence is TGTGCCACCGGGACAGGGGACCTTAACTATGGCTACACCTTC.

The J gene is TRBJ1-2, the V gene TRBV2; a possible D gene is TRBD1 (6 bases). The V end lost 5 bases, the J end lost 6 bases, and 19 bases lay between the germline ends. Germline CDR1 and CDR2: SNHLY and FYNNEI. CDR3 length equals 15 residues. The CDR3 nucleotides read TGTGCCAGCAGTCTAAAATTCAGGGGTTACAATGGCTACACCTTC. This translates into CASSLKFRGYNGYTF.

The rearrangement links TRBV5-6 to TRBJ1-1, with 7 nucleotides matching TRBD1. Trimming removed 0 bases from V and 5 bases from J; junction bases left unmatched: 4. Germline V gene sequence: CDR1 SGHDT, CDR2 YYEEEE. CDR3 length equals 14 residues. CDR3 nucleotide sequence: TGTGCCAGCAGCTTGGCGGGCAGGGGGACTGAAGCTTTCTTT. Translating it yields CASSLAGRGTEAFF.

The rearrangement joins TRBV6-6 to TRBJ2-6; D is possibly TRBD1 (5 bases). V was pared by 5 bases and J by 2 bases, with 19 bases between. In germline, CDR1 is MNHNY, CDR2 SVGAGI (reference sequence). The CDR3 length is 18 residues. The CDR3 DNA reads as TGTGCCAGCAGTCCAAACCGCAGGGTGGCCACTGGGGCCAACGTCCTGACTTTC. It translates to CASSPNRRVATGANVLTF.

V and J are TRBV27 and TRBJ1-2, with TRBD1 as a possible D gene (6 bases). V was cut by 5 bases and J by 8 bases, with 18 bases left in between. CDR3 length: 14 residues. The germline V gene encodes CDR1 MNHEY and CDR2 SMNVEV (reference sequence). The CDR3 reads CASSPTRDKGGYTF. The CDR3 bases are TGTGCCAGCAGTCCTACCCGGGACAAGGGAGGCTACACCTTC.

The chain joins TRBV15 to TRBJ1-1, with 11 bases fitting TRBD1. The CDR3 has 15 residues. The junction had 2 bases not matched to a gene; V was cut back by 1 base and J by 4 bases. CDR1 and CDR2 from the germline V gene are LNHNV and YYDKDF (reference sequence). The CDR3 region has the DNA TGTGCCACCAGCAGAGTTGGGACAGGGGGCACTGAAGCTTTCTTT. Translation: CATSRVGTGGTEAFF.

The rearrangement uses TRBV27 and TRBJ2-3; TRBD2 agrees at 8 bases. The V gene's germline CDR1 is MNHEY and CDR2 SMNVEV (reference sequence). V dropped 8 bases and J dropped 2; count of bases not matched to a gene: 9. The CDR3 runs to 15 residues. The CDR3 DNA is TGTGCCAGCGGGCGAGCGGGGGCCTTCACAGATACGCAGTATTTT. Translating gives CASGRAGAFTDTQYF.

The chain combines TRBV28 with TRBJ1-6, with 9 nucleotides matching TRBD1. V was clipped by 5 bases and J by 8 bases; unmatched bases: 10. The CDR3 runs to 16 residues. Germline CDR1 and CDR2: MDHEN and SYDVKM. DNA of the CDR3: TGTGCCAGCAGTCTCCGTAAGGGACAGGGATATTCACCCCTCCACTTT. Translated: CASSLRKGQGYSPLHF.

About this clone: A read error may account for a junction end that differs from germline. The chain is built from TRBV6-1 and TRBJ1-2; 7 bases align to TRBD1. Germline V gives CDR1 MNHNS, CDR2 SASEGT. The CDR3 loop spans 15 amino acids. As DNA, the CDR3 is TGTGCCAGCAGTCAAGCCGCGGGACAGAACTATGGCTACACCTTC. It codes for CASSQAAGQNYGYTF.

V and J are TRBV6-1 and TRBJ2-1; 12 bases are shared with TRBD2. This CDR3 is 16 amino acids long. Germline lookup yields CDR1 MNHNS and CDR2 SASEGT. With 3 bases clipped from V and 9 bases from J, the junction kept 9 bases outside the gene matches. The DNA of the CDR3 is TGTGCCAGCAGTGACCTTGGACTAGCGGGGCCGGGTGAGCAGTTCTTC. Residues: CASSDLGLAGPGEQFF.

The chain links TRBV7-9 to TRBJ1-2; 10 bases align to TRBD1. The CDR3 runs 14 residues. Germline assignment: CDR1 SEHNR and CDR2 FQNEAQ (reference sequence). The V segment lost 5 bases and the J segment 4 bases; nucleotides outside the gene matches: 4. The CDR3 nucleotides are TGTGCCAGCAGCCGGGACAGGGGTAGCTATGGCTACACCTTC. As protein: CASSRDRGSYGYTF. Full variable domain (outside the CDR3, taken from reference TRBV7-9 and TRBJ1-2): DTGVSQNPRHKITKRGQNVTFRCDPISEHNRLYWYRQTLGQGPEFLTYFQNEAQLEKSRLLSDRFSAERPKGSFSTLEIQRTEQGDSAMYLCASSRDRGSYGYTFGSGTRLTVV.

V is TRBV4-1 and J is TRBJ1-3; D unclear. The CDR3 spans 14 residues. Trimming stripped 3 bases from V and 1 base from J, with 7 bases between. Per germline, CDR1 MGHRA and CDR2 YSYEKL. CDR3 sequence: CASSQQRSGNTIYF. Written as DNA, the CDR3 is TGCGCCAGCAGCCAGCAGCGTTCTGGAAACACCATATATTTT.

This sequence joins TRBV9 and TRBJ1-2, with D unresolved. The germline V and J ends were trimmed by 1 base and 0 bases, with 7 bases remaining between them. Germline CDR1 SGDLS, CDR2 YYNGEE. The CDR3 has 14 residues. The CDR3 loop is CASSVNGANYGYTF. The DNA for the CDR3 is TGTGCCAGCAGCGTAAACGGAGCTAACTATGGCTACACCTTC.

The chain links TRBV7-9 to TRBJ1-3; D is perhaps TRBD1 (5 bases). The CDR3 is 15 amino acids. The V end lost 2 bases, the J end lost 0 bases, and 8 bases lay between the germline ends. From germline, CDR1 is SEHNR and CDR2 FQNEAQ (reference sequence). This CDR3 is CASSLQGYSGNTIYF. The DNA of the CDR3 is TGTGCCAGCAGCTTACAGGGATACTCTGGAAACACCATATATTTT.

The chain recombines TRBV5-1 with TRBJ2-3; D is unclear. V was clipped by 0 bases and J by 2 bases, with 10 bases between them. The CDR3 is made up of 15 amino acids. Germline V gene sequence: CDR1 SGHRS, CDR2 YFSETQ. The CDR3 nucleotides are TGCGCCAGCAGCTTGGCCGACATCTACACAGATACGCAGTATTTT. Encoded protein: CASSLADIYTDTQYF.

This chain links TRBV2 with TRBJ2-5; D is unclear. Between the trimmed V and J ends, which lost 6 bases and 7 bases, there was a span of 9 bases. Germline loops: CDR1 SNHLY, CDR2 FYNNEI. There are 11 residues in the CDR3. CDR3 sequence reads: CASSELWTQYF. The DNA of the CDR3 is TGTGCCAGCAGCGAACTATGGACCCAGTACTTC.

The genes are TRBV29-1 and TRBJ2-1; D might be TRBD2 (6 bases). The CDR3 extends over 11 amino acids. From germline, CDR1 is SQVTM and CDR2 ANQGSEA. Trimming took 8 bases from V and 9 from J, leaving 14 bases between them. The CDR3 DNA reads TGCAGCCCCGCGAAGGGAGGTGAGCAGTTCTTC. Protein product: CSPAKGGEQFF.

The chain employs TRBV21-1 and TRBJ2-5; the table's D call, TRBD2, has no DNA check behind it. TRBV21-1 is a recognized pseudogene. This CDR3 is built from 16 residues. CDR3 nucleotide sequence: TGTGCCAGCAGCACGCCCCCGCCGGGGGGCAGGCAGACCCAGTACTTC. Protein sequence: CASSTPPPGGRQTQYF.